The rows below give T cell receptor beta chains drawn from one sample of a study of control samples from healthy donors and cancer patients. Profiled with immunoSEQ multiplex PCR; TCRdb holds only in-frame clones, not every one. Of around 160,000 clones listed, approximately 94% are singletons. Sequencing was performed on blood. The receptors stem from a man aged 18 to 29 in good health. Each CDR3 is given with its conserved first and last residue. The order of the fields is clone size, V gene, J gene, D gene, CDR3 DNA, CDR3 protein. A D gene is named only where the DNA matches it firmly. The size field is filled for only some rows; it gives once, few, many or a size class.

abundance: NA
v_gene: TRBV29-1
j_gene: TRBJ2-7
d_gene: NA
CDR3nt: TGCAGCGTAAGGGGGGGTGAGGGACAGGCCGGTGGAGGGCTATACTTC
CDR3aa: CSVRGGEGQAGGGLYF

abundance: NA
v_gene: TRBV11-3
j_gene: TRBJ2-3
d_gene: NA
CDR3nt: TGTGCCAGCAGCCTGGGACTTAACACAGATACGCAGTATTTT
CDR3aa: CASSLGLNTDTQYF

abundance: NA
v_gene: TRBV9
j_gene: TRBJ1-2
d_gene: NA
CDR3nt: TGTGCCAGCAGCGTAGGGCAGGGTTCTACAGGTGGCTACACCTTC
CDR3aa: CASSVGQGSTGGYTF

abundance: NA
v_gene: TRBV6-5
j_gene: TRBJ2-7
d_gene: NA
CDR3nt: TGTGCCAGCAGTTACTCGAAAGGGGGCGAGCAGTACTTC
CDR3aa: CASSYSKGGEQYF

abundance: NA
v_gene: TRBV27
j_gene: TRBJ2-7
d_gene: NA
CDR3nt: TGTGCCAGCAGCGATACCAGGGGCCGTGTCCACTTC
CDR3aa: CASSDTRGRVHF

abundance: once
v_gene: TRBV6-2/TRBV6-3
j_gene: TRBJ2-3
d_gene: TRBD2
CDR3nt: TGTGCCAGCAGTTATTTGACTAGCGGGACGACAGATACGCAGTATTTT
CDR3aa: CASSYLTSGTTDTQYF

abundance: NA
v_gene: TRBV9
j_gene: TRBJ2-2
d_gene: TRBD2
CDR3nt: TGTGCCAGCAGCGAAGCCCTAGCGGGACAATACACCGGGGAGCTGTTTTTT
CDR3aa: CASSEALAGQYTGELFF

abundance: once
v_gene: TRBV27
j_gene: TRBJ2-1
d_gene: NA
CDR3nt: TGTGCCAGCAGTTTATCGCCCAGCTCCTACAATGAGCAGTTCTTC
CDR3aa: CASSLSPSSYNEQFF

abundance: NA
v_gene: TRBV6-2/TRBV6-3
j_gene: TRBJ2-1
d_gene: TRBD2
CDR3nt: TGTGCCAGCAGTTACGGGGGTAGCGGGGCTAACGAGCAGTTCTTC
CDR3aa: CASSYGGSGANEQFF

abundance: NA
v_gene: TRBV15
j_gene: TRBJ1-5
d_gene: TRBD1
CDR3nt: TGTGCCACCAGCAGAGATCCACAGGGGAATCAGCCCCAGCATTTT
CDR3aa: CATSRDPQGNQPQHF

abundance: NA
v_gene: TRBV19
j_gene: TRBJ2-1
d_gene: TRBD2
CDR3nt: TGTGCCAGTAGTATATACGGGGGGGGCCTGGTTGAGCAGTTCTTC
CDR3aa: CASSIYGGGLVEQFF

abundance: NA
v_gene: TRBV6-2/TRBV6-3
j_gene: TRBJ2-7
d_gene: NA
CDR3nt: TGTGCCAGCAGTTACTTACCTTCTCTAGCGAGGTGGTCCGAGCAGTACTTC
CDR3aa: CASSYLPSLARWSEQYF

abundance: NA
v_gene: TRBV11-2
j_gene: TRBJ2-5
d_gene: NA
CDR3nt: TGTGCCAGCAGCTTAGTATTATCCGAGTCCGGTGAGACCCAGTACTTC
CDR3aa: CASSLVLSESGETQYF

abundance: NA
v_gene: TRBV7-2
j_gene: TRBJ1-2
d_gene: NA
CDR3nt: TGTGCCAGCAGCTTAGATCGGGGGAGCTATGGCTACACCTTC
CDR3aa: CASSLDRGSYGYTF

abundance: NA
v_gene: TRBV6-2/TRBV6-3
j_gene: TRBJ2-1
d_gene: NA
CDR3nt: TGTGCCAGCAGTTATGGACAGATCTCCTACAATGAGCAGTTCTTC
CDR3aa: CASSYGQISYNEQFF

abundance: NA
v_gene: TRBV7-9
j_gene: TRBJ1-2
d_gene: NA
CDR3nt: TGTGCCAGCACCGCATCGATAGTTCGAGGGGCCACAGACTATGGCTACACCTTC
CDR3aa: CASTASIVRGATDYGYTF

abundance: NA
v_gene: TRBV5-1
j_gene: TRBJ2-1
d_gene: NA
CDR3nt: TGCGCCAGCAGCTTGGTACTAGGGAGGACGAATGAGCAGTTCTTC
CDR3aa: CASSLVLGRTNEQFF

abundance: NA
v_gene: TRBV7-2
j_gene: TRBJ1-1
d_gene: TRBD1
CDR3nt: TGTGCCAGCTCTCCGAGGGGGCGGGCGTCTGAAGCTTTCTTT
CDR3aa: CASSPRGRASEAFF

abundance: NA
v_gene: TRBV6-2/TRBV6-3
j_gene: TRBJ2-2
d_gene: NA
CDR3nt: TGTGCCAGCAGTTACGAAGGGGAAGCCGGGGAGCTGTTTTTT
CDR3aa: CASSYEGEAGELFF

abundance: once
v_gene: TRBV19
j_gene: TRBJ1-2
d_gene: NA
CDR3nt: TGTGCCAGTAGTAACAGGGTCGACGGCTACACCTTC
CDR3aa: CASSNRVDGYTF

abundance: NA
v_gene: TRBV5-1
j_gene: TRBJ2-5
d_gene: NA
CDR3nt: TGCGCCAGCAATAAACCGGGGCAGCAAGAGACCCAGTACTTC
CDR3aa: CASNKPGQQETQYF

abundance: NA
v_gene: TRBV30
j_gene: TRBJ1-1
d_gene: NA
CDR3nt: TGTGCCTGGAGTCTCTTAGAGAACACTGAAGCTTTCTTT
CDR3aa: CAWSLLENTEAFF

abundance: NA
v_gene: TRBV7-2
j_gene: TRBJ2-3
d_gene: NA
CDR3nt: TGTGCCAGCAGCGGAGGGACAGATACGCAGTATTTT
CDR3aa: CASSGGTDTQYF

abundance: NA
v_gene: TRBV6-6
j_gene: TRBJ2-7
d_gene: TRBD1
CDR3nt: TGTGCCAGCAGTACCGGGACAGGGTTCCTCGGGCAGTACTTC
CDR3aa: CASSTGTGFLGQYF

abundance: NA
v_gene: TRBV2
j_gene: TRBJ1-1
d_gene: NA
CDR3nt: TGTGCCAGCAGCCCAAGCCAGACAATGAACACTGAAGCTTTCTTT
CDR3aa: CASSPSQTMNTEAFF

abundance: NA
v_gene: TRBV5-4
j_gene: TRBJ1-1
d_gene: NA
CDR3nt: TGTGCCAGCAGCTTGGTTGGGAAGAACACTGAAGCTTTCTTT
CDR3aa: CASSLVGKNTEAFF

abundance: NA
v_gene: TRBV7-6
j_gene: TRBJ2-7
d_gene: NA
CDR3nt: TGTGCCAGCAGCAAAGCAAGGGACGGGAGCTCCTACGAGCAGTACTTC
CDR3aa: CASSKARDGSSYEQYF

abundance: NA
v_gene: TRBV6-5
j_gene: TRBJ1-2
d_gene: NA
CDR3nt: TGTGCCAGCAGCCCCAGACAGTCTGAGGGCTATGGCTACACCTTC
CDR3aa: CASSPRQSEGYGYTF

abundance: NA
v_gene: TRBV27
j_gene: TRBJ1-1
d_gene: NA
CDR3nt: TGTGCCAGCAGGAATCAGGGGTCTGTGAACACTGAAGCTTTCTTT
CDR3aa: CASRNQGSVNTEAFF

abundance: NA
v_gene: TRBV19
j_gene: TRBJ2-1
d_gene: TRBD1
CDR3nt: TGTGCCAGTAGCCCGCCGGGACAGAGTCGCGAGCAGTTCTTC
CDR3aa: CASSPPGQSREQFF

abundance: NA
v_gene: TRBV4-1
j_gene: TRBJ2-5
d_gene: TRBD2
CDR3nt: TGCGCCAGCAGCCAGGGGGAACTAGCGGGAGTCGGGGAGACCCAGTACTTC
CDR3aa: CASSQGELAGVGETQYF

abundance: NA
v_gene: TRBV2
j_gene: TRBJ1-2
d_gene: NA
CDR3nt: TGTGCCAGCAGTGTGGCCAGGGCCTATGGCTACACCTTC
CDR3aa: CASSVARAYGYTF

abundance: NA
v_gene: TRBV6-1
j_gene: TRBJ1-2
d_gene: NA
CDR3nt: TGTGCCAGCATCCCGGTGGAGGGCGGGGGGTATGGCTACACCTTC
CDR3aa: CASIPVEGGGYGYTF

abundance: NA
v_gene: TRBV30
j_gene: TRBJ1-5
d_gene: NA
CDR3nt: TGTGCCTGGAGTGAGTTGGCACTTGACAATCAGCCCCAGCATTTT
CDR3aa: CAWSELALDNQPQHF

abundance: NA
v_gene: TRBV6-5
j_gene: TRBJ1-2
d_gene: NA
CDR3nt: TGTGCCAGCCGTTTAAACCTCGGGAACTATGGCTACACCTTC
CDR3aa: CASRLNLGNYGYTF

abundance: NA
v_gene: TRBV5-1
j_gene: TRBJ2-5
d_gene: TRBD2
CDR3nt: TGCGCCAGCAGCTTGGTCGCGGGGGGCCAAGAGACCCAGTACTTC
CDR3aa: CASSLVAGGQETQYF

abundance: NA
v_gene: TRBV12-3/TRBV12-4
j_gene: TRBJ1-3
d_gene: NA
CDR3nt: TGTGCCAGCAGTTTTAGGGGCCGAAACACCATATATTTT
CDR3aa: CASSFRGRNTIYF

abundance: NA
v_gene: TRBV5-1
j_gene: TRBJ1-2
d_gene: NA
CDR3nt: TGCGCCAGCAGCTTTGCAGGGTTGGACTATGGCTACACCTTC
CDR3aa: CASSFAGLDYGYTF

abundance: NA
v_gene: TRBV11-2
j_gene: TRBJ1-1
d_gene: NA
CDR3nt: TGTGCCAGCAGTTGGGAAAGTACGGGCACTGAAGCTTTCTTT
CDR3aa: CASSWESTGTEAFF

abundance: once
v_gene: TRBV6-5
j_gene: TRBJ2-2
d_gene: NA
CDR3nt: TGTGCCAGCATCTTCACCGGGGGCAACACCGGGGAGCTGTTTTTT
CDR3aa: CASIFTGGNTGELFF

abundance: NA
v_gene: TRBV6-1
j_gene: TRBJ2-1
d_gene: NA
CDR3nt: TGTGCCAGCAGTGATTGGGCGGAGCAGTTCTTC
CDR3aa: CASSDWAEQFF

abundance: NA
v_gene: TRBV4-1
j_gene: TRBJ1-1
d_gene: NA
CDR3nt: TGCGCCAGCAGCCAAAGGACCTCGGGGAACACTGAAGCTTTCTTT
CDR3aa: CASSQRTSGNTEAFF

abundance: NA
v_gene: TRBV5-1
j_gene: TRBJ2-2
d_gene: NA
CDR3nt: TGCGCCAGCAGCTTGGGGACGAACACCGGGGAGCTGTTTTTT
CDR3aa: CASSLGTNTGELFF

abundance: NA
v_gene: TRBV6-5
j_gene: TRBJ2-5
d_gene: TRBD1
CDR3nt: TGTGCCAGCAGTTACTCGGACAGGTCTTGGGAGACCCAGTACTTC
CDR3aa: CASSYSDRSWETQYF

abundance: NA
v_gene: TRBV2
j_gene: TRBJ1-3
d_gene: NA
CDR3nt: TGTGCCAGCGAGGGACTTGCGCCTGGAAACACCATATATTTT
CDR3aa: CASEGLAPGNTIYF

abundance: NA
v_gene: TRBV6-2/TRBV6-3
j_gene: TRBJ2-7
d_gene: NA
CDR3nt: TGTGCCAGCAGTTACGCCTCCCCCGGGGGGCAGCGTACCTACGAGCAGTACTTC
CDR3aa: CASSYASPGGQRTYEQYF

abundance: NA
v_gene: TRBV7-9
j_gene: TRBJ1-1
d_gene: TRBD1
CDR3nt: TGTGCCAGCAGCTCTTTTCCGACAGGGCGGGGGACTGAAGCTTTCTTT
CDR3aa: CASSSFPTGRGTEAFF

abundance: NA
v_gene: TRBV27
j_gene: TRBJ2-4
d_gene: NA
CDR3nt: TGTGCCAGCAGTTCCGGGTCTCAAGGGAACATTCAGTACTTC
CDR3aa: CASSSGSQGNIQYF

abundance: NA
v_gene: TRBV6-4
j_gene: TRBJ2-1
d_gene: NA
CDR3nt: TGTGCCAGCAGTCCAGGACCTAACAATGAGCAGTTCTTC
CDR3aa: CASSPGPNNEQFF

abundance: NA
v_gene: TRBV4-3
j_gene: TRBJ1-6
d_gene: NA
CDR3nt: TGCGCCAGCAGCCAAGATTTGGGATCCGCGAATTCACCCCTCCACTTT
CDR3aa: CASSQDLGSANSPLHF

abundance: once
v_gene: TRBV27
j_gene: TRBJ2-2
d_gene: NA
CDR3nt: TGTGCCAGCAAGCCTTACTCCGTTACCGGGGAGCTGTTTTTT
CDR3aa: CASKPYSVTGELFF

abundance: few
v_gene: TRBV5-4
j_gene: TRBJ2-7
d_gene: NA
CDR3nt: TGTGCCAGCAGCGCCGGGACGGGTGGAAATTACGAGCAGTACTTC
CDR3aa: CASSAGTGGNYEQYF

abundance: NA
v_gene: TRBV4-1
j_gene: TRBJ1-4
d_gene: NA
CDR3nt: TGCGCCAGCAGCCAAGCGATTTATGAAAAACTGTTTTTT
CDR3aa: CASSQAIYEKLFF

abundance: NA
v_gene: TRBV18
j_gene: TRBJ1-2
d_gene: NA
CDR3nt: TGTGCCAGCTCACCGGACACCCCAGGACCGATCGCTAACTATGGCTACACCTTC
CDR3aa: CASSPDTPGPIANYGYTF

abundance: NA
v_gene: TRBV5-1
j_gene: TRBJ2-1
d_gene: NA
CDR3nt: TGCGCCAGCAGAAACGGTGGTAATGAGCAGTTCTTC
CDR3aa: CASRNGGNEQFF